The clone carrying this T cell receptor beta chain was picked up a small number of times. No antigen is known for it. The PCR used 60 Vbeta and 13 Jbeta primers. Clones were read by immunoSEQ multiplex PCR, and TCRdb kept only the in-frame ones, dropping some. The sample records fewer than 200,000 clones, 70% to 80% being singletons. This record belongs to a study of cytomegalovirus exposure and HLA in healthy donors. Study-wide findings and caveats: Sequencing likely generated an artifact that appeared as a cluster of highly shared sequence variants.

J lost 3 bases, V lost 8 bases, and 9 bases had no gene match. CDR3 size: 13 residues. Germline assignment: CDR1 GTSNPN and CDR2 SVGIG (reference sequence). The specimen was PBMCs. This clonotype originated in a man aged 30 to 45 in good health and CMV-seropositive. V usage is TRBV30 and J usage is TRBJ2-7, with TRBD2 identical over 8 bases. The CDR3 loop reads CAGMRRGDYEQYF. CDR3 bases: TGTGCCGGAATGCGGCGGGGGGACTACGAGCAGTACTTC.